The 8 T cell receptor beta chains listed next were all sequenced from one sample in a study of blood T cell repertoires in COVID-19. Produced via immunoSEQ multiplex PCR; TCRdb's table is partial and in-frame only. The table shows more than 150,000 clones, with less than 80% occurring only once. Sequencing was carried out using peripheral blood. The source is a man between 45 and 60 years old who had recovered from COVID-19.

The gene calls are TRBV5-1 and TRBJ2-2; D gene unclear. Per the germline V gene, CDR1 is SGHRS and CDR2 is YFSETQ. The CDR3 has 15 residues. Trimming removed 5 bases from V and 4 bases from J, with 15 bases in between. CDR3 loop: CASRNPVLITGELFF. CDR3 DNA: TGCGCCAGCAGAAACCCGGTCCTAATCACCGGGGAGCTGTTTTTT.

This sequence joins TRBV28 and TRBJ2-5; 16 positions match TRBD2. The CDR3 spans 16 residues. J was trimmed by 5 bases and V by 8 bases; bases with no gene match: 8. CDR1 MDHEN and CDR2 SYDVKM come from the germline V gene. The DNA of the CDR3 is TGTGCCAGCCAAGGGACTAGCGGGAGGGACTGGGAGACCCAGTACTTC. This codes for CASQGTSGRDWETQYF.

This sequence joins TRBV7-2 and TRBJ1-4; no definite D call. CDR1 and CDR2 from the germline V gene are SGHTA and FQGNSA. Trimming pared 1 base from V and 6 bases from J, leaving 15 bases between. The CDR3 length is 16 residues. CDR3 DNA sequence: TGTGCCAGCAGCTTAGAAGCCAGTTGGACTTATGAAAAACTGTTTTTT. Encoded protein: CASSLEASWTYEKLFF.

The chain carries TRBV19 and TRBJ2-7, with a possible D match to TRBD1 (6 bases). Germline lookup yields CDR1 LNHDA and CDR2 SQIVND (reference sequence). The V and J ends lost 3 bases and 2 bases respectively, with 17 bases between them. The CDR3 extends over 16 amino acids. CDR3 in amino acids: CASSILGAGLTYEQYF. As DNA, the CDR3 is TGTGCCAGTAGTATCCTGGGGGCTGGTCTTACCTACGAGCAGTACTTC.

The chain has TRBV3-1 (or the pseudogene TRBV3-2) and TRBJ1-3; D remains unclear. The CDR3 runs to 14 residues. The germline CDR1 and CDR2 sequences are LGHDT and YNNKEL (reference sequence). V shed 0 bases and J shed 3 bases, with 6 bases lying between them. The DNA for the CDR3 is TGTGCCAGCAGCCAAGATCCACATGGAAACACCATATATTTT. Translation: CASSQDPHGNTIYF.

V and J are TRBV18 and TRBJ1-1; D uncertain. The V end lost 1 base, the J end lost 3 bases, and 12 bases lay between the germline ends. Germline CDR1 KGHSH, CDR2 LQKENI. The CDR3 has 15 amino acids. The CDR3: CASSPRVAEDTEAFF. In DNA form, the CDR3 reads TGTGCCAGCTCACCACGCGTGGCCGAGGACACTGAAGCTTTCTTT.

The chain links TRBV5-1 to TRBJ2-1, with D tentatively TRBD1 (6 bases). The CDR3 has 16 amino acids. V was clipped by 4 bases and J by 9 bases, with 23 bases between them. Germline CDR1 is SGHRS and CDR2 is YFSETQ. CDR3 DNA: TGCGCCAGCAGCGGAATTACCGGGACAAAGCTCGGTGAGCAGTTCTTC. It translates to CASSGITGTKLGEQFF.

The J gene is TRBJ2-7, the V gene TRBV9, with D unresolved. V dropped 0 bases and J dropped 4 bases, with 14 bases sitting between them. The CDR3 loop spans 15 amino acids. Looked up from germline, CDR1 is SGDLS and CDR2 is YYNGEE. In DNA form, the CDR3 reads TGTGCCAGCAGCGTAGGCTCACGTGGGCTTTACGAGCAGTACTTC. It codes for CASSVGSRGLYEQYF.